Following are 12 T cell receptor beta chains from one sample sequenced in a study of T cell repertoires in cytomegalovirus infection. TCRdb used MiXCR to reprocess the reads, holding one entry per CDR3 protein. The sample has around 450,000 distinct CDR3 sequences; roughly 30% are singletons. Source material: PBMCs. All receptors come from a human donor in good health (CMV status not recorded). Some clones in this sample may be carry-over from other donors' samples.

This clonotype was detected ten times or more. This chain uses TRBV12-3 or TRBV12-4 with TRBJ1-1; D is undetermined. V lost 3 bases, J lost 0 bases, and 14 bases lay in between. The CDR3 covers 16 residues. The chain's CDR3 is CASSFYGPPMNTEAFF. The CDR3 nucleotides read TGTGCCAGCAGTTTTTATGGTCCGCCGATGAACACTGAAGCTTTCTTT.

Comments on this clonotype: Since no conserved phenylalanine or tryptophan closes the CDR3, a read error is the likely cause. This sequence joins TRBV12-3 or TRBV12-4 and TRBJ2-7; D not resolved. The CDR3 has 11 amino acids. V lost 1 base and J lost 4, with 2 bases in between. This CDR3 is CASSLGYEQYL. The CDR3 coding sequence is TGTGCCAGCAGTTTAGGATACGAGCAGTACTTA.

In this sample, this clonotype turned up a few times. The chain links TRBV6-1 to TRBJ1-2; 9 positions agree with TRBD1. The germline gives CDR1 MNHNS, CDR2 SASEGT. This CDR3 spans 13 amino acids. The trim removed 5 bases at V and 8 bases at J, leaving 6 bases unmatched. The CDR3 here is CASSPRDREGYTF. CDR3 nucleotides: TGTGCCAGCAGTCCCCGGGACAGGGAAGGCTACACCTTC.

This clonotype came up once. The CDR3 coding sequence is TGCGCCAGCAGCTTGGACTCCGGGGATTTAGATACGCAGTATTTT. It yields the protein CASSLDSGDLDTQYF. The V and J genes are TRBV5-1 and TRBJ2-3; D is perhaps TRBD2 (5 bases). V was shortened by 0 bases and J by 5 bases, with 13 bases between the two germline ends. CDR1 and CDR2 (germline): SGHRS, YFSETQ. The CDR3 consists of 15 residues.

The J gene is TRBJ1-2, the V gene TRBV5-1, with 7 bases lining up with TRBD1. The CDR3 has 15 residues. V lost 4 bases and J lost 2; bases outside the gene matches: 8. CDR1 SGHRS and CDR2 YFSETQ come from the germline V gene. The CDR3: CASSEGQIDNYGYTF. The CDR3 DNA reads TGCGCCAGCAGCGAGGGACAGATCGACAACTATGGCTACACCTTC. The full variable domain, completed using reference TRBV5-1 and TRBJ1-2, is KAGVTQTPRYLIKTRGQQVTLSCSPISGHRSVSWYQQTPGQGLQFLFEYFSETQRNKGNFPGRFSGRQFSNSRSEMNVSTLELGDSALYLCASSEGQIDNYGYTFGSGTRLTVV.

The CDR3: CASSERGGLDNEQFF. The DNA of the CDR3 is TGTGCCAGCAGTGAACGGGGGGGCCTCGACAATGAGCAGTTCTTC. The chain has TRBV6-1 and TRBJ2-1, with 8 bases that match TRBD2. This CDR3 contains 15 residues. Trimming took 2 bases from V and 5 from J; bases not matched to a gene: 5. From germline, CDR1 is MNHNS and CDR2 SASEGT.

This chain links TRBV20-1 with TRBJ1-1; tentatively, D is TRBD1 (5 bases). The CDR3 is 15 residues long. The V gene lost 4 bases and the J gene lost 2 bases, with 17 bases spanning the gap. The V gene's germline CDR1 is DFQATT and CDR2 SNEGSKA (reference sequence). The CDR3, as DNA: TGCAGTGCTACAAGGGAAGGGGCACGAAACACTGAAGCTTTCTTT. This translates into CSATREGARNTEAFF.

With respect to this clonotype: A much larger clone lies one base from this, so it may be a read error. The rearrangement links TRBV7-8 to TRBJ1-5; tentative D call: TRBD1 (5 bases). Germline CDR1 reads SGHVS; CDR2 reads FQNEAQ. The CDR3 contains 13 residues. The CDR3 reads CASTLQGNQPQHF. The CDR3 bases are TGTGCCAGCACCTTACAGGGCAATCAGCCCCAGCATTTT.

The chain recombines TRBV5-6 with TRBJ2-7; D gene ambiguous. CDR3 length equals 12 residues. The germline V and J ends were trimmed by 5 bases and 2 bases, with 8 bases remaining between them. CDR1 is SGHDT and CDR2 is YYEEEE in the germline V gene. In nucleotides, the CDR3 is TGTGCCAGCAGATTTGGTCCCTACGAGCAGTACTTC. It is translated as CASRFGPYEQYF.

The gene calls are TRBV7-8 and TRBJ2-2; D possibly matches TRBD1 or TRBD2 (5 bases each). The CDR3 is 19 residues long. Germline lookup yields CDR1 SGHVS and CDR2 FQNEAQ. Trimming cost V 2 bases and J 3 bases, with 22 bases left between them. In DNA form, the CDR3 reads TGTGCCAGCAGCTTACCTTTACGATTTAGAGGGGATGACACCGGGGAGCTGTTTTTT. Translated: CASSLPLRFRGDDTGELFF.

V and J are TRBV19 and TRBJ1-1; tentatively, D is TRBD1 (6 bases). The germline CDR1 and CDR2 sequences are LNHDA and SQIVND (reference sequence). The CDR3 is 12 residues long. V shed 9 bases and J shed 4 bases, with 12 bases lying between them. The CDR3 DNA follows: TGTGCCAGCGACAGGTTTGGCACTGAAGCTTTCTTT. Amino acid sequence: CASDRFGTEAFF.

This clonotype has ten or more counts. The chain recombines TRBV6-1 with TRBJ2-1; D unresolved. Per germline, CDR1 MNHNS and CDR2 SASEGT. V lost 5 bases and J 2 bases, leaving 13 bases between the germline ends. This CDR3 has 15 residues. CDR3 nucleotides: TGTGCCAGCAGTACCTCTGGCCGTCCCTACAATGAGCAGTTCTTC. Amino acid sequence: CASSTSGRPYNEQFF.